These T cell receptor beta chains were read from a single sample in a study of T cell repertoires in cytomegalovirus infection. Their antigens remain unidentified. TCRdb reprocessed the reads with MiXCR, giving one entry per CDR3 protein. The table lists about 140,000 distinct CDR3 sequences, 32% of them singletons. Source: CD8+ T cells from cultured PBMCs, taken from culture after CMV antigen stimulation. The receptor set was obtained from a human donor in good health (CMV status not recorded). Some clones in this sample may be carry-over from other donors' samples. Each CDR3 is given with its conserved first and last residue.

>TRBV7-6
CASSLGLAGDLSYNEQFF
>TRBV2
CASSDSKIQPQHF
>TRBV12-3/TRBV12-4
CASRKGGETQYF
>TRBV4-1
CASSQDMGYTGELFF
>TRBV12-3/TRBV12-4
CASSGQGLVHSQPQHF
>TRBV7-6
CASSLLFGPGDTQYF
>TRBV7-9
CASSADRGESMNTEAFF
>TRBV12-3/TRBV12-4
CASSLRQGVLSPLHF
>TRBV7-3
CASSKMGALDTQYF
>TRBV6-5
CASSYSWTRAYEQYF
>TRBV7-9
CASNKGSKDRDSGANVLTF
>TRBV6-5
CASSPMGLELYEQYF
>TRBV12-3/TRBV12-4
CASSSGGLGENTEAFF
>TRBV29-1
CSVDSSADPNYGYTF
>TRBV28
CASSSTTRNTDTQYF
>TRBV5-6
CASSLPSNTGELFF
>TRBV11-2
CASSLDFRGTGDVYEQFF
>TRBV30
CAWNPVGQETQYF
>TRBV20-1
CSALGLDSYNEQFF
>TRBV28
CASSPGLGGEQFF
>TRBV11-2
CASSLWSEETQYF
>TRBV27
CASSRRQGENQPQHF
>TRBV19
CASSIGDSSTDTQYF
>TRBV27
CASSWGEGSYKQYF
>TRBV28
CASRGQGLKDRTGELFF
>TRBV2
CASTEDRVADTQYF
>TRBV24-1
CATSEVGTDTQYF
>TRBV2
CASAPGAGGTKDEKLFF
>TRBV27
CASSLSRTGNTIYF
>TRBV27
CASTTNPGNTEAFF
>TRBV12-3/TRBV12-4
CASSDGGVSYNSPLHF
>TRBV6-6
CASRSSIYEQYF
>TRBV7-9
CASRPARDTYGYTF
>TRBV2
CASSVFRGTYNEQFF
>TRBV19
CASSIDKHPSKPRRDGELFF
>TRBV4-1
CASSQSRTSGGQNEQFF
>TRBV19
CASTPGQLNSPLHF
>TRBV4-2
CASSQDGQTTYEQYF
>TRBV3-1
CASSNRDIYNEQFF
>TRBV20-1
CSARVRQGIHGYTF
>TRBV11-2
CARNFVWGANEQFF